The 2 T cell receptor beta chains in this list originate from one sample, sequenced in a study of T-cell reconstitution after alpha-beta-depleted transplantation in children. Unique molecular identifiers were built into the TCRbeta library. TCRdb called the PCR reads again in MiXCR, with one record for every CDR3 protein. The repertoire consists of some 530,000 distinct CDR3 sequences, with under 15% occurring once and the leading ten covering 4.5% to 6%. The sample was PBMCs from the stem cell graft donor, taken from the stem cell graft. These receptors were taken from a human donor who donated a stem cell graft to a child with combined immunodeficiency.

The gene calls are TRBV7-9 and TRBJ2-1; 12 nucleotides align to TRBD1. This CDR3 spans 16 amino acids. Germline trimming cut 3 bases from V and 3 bases from J; bases unmatched to any gene: 3. CDR1 SEHNR and CDR2 FQNEAQ come from the germline V gene (reference sequence). The CDR3, as DNA: TGTGCCAGCAGCTTCGGGACAGGGGGCATCTACAATGAGCAGTTCTTC. It specifies CASSFGTGGIYNEQFF.

The rearrangement joins TRBV5-1 to TRBJ2-5; 7 nucleotides align to TRBD2. This CDR3 contains 15 residues. The V gene's germline CDR1 is SGHRS and CDR2 YFSETQ. V was pared by 0 bases and J by 3 bases, with 5 bases of the junction left unmatched. CDR3 residues: CASSLAASGKETQYF. CDR3 bases: TGCGCCAGCAGCTTGGCAGCTAGCGGTAAAGAGACCCAGTACTTC.